This TCR beta chain originates from a study of cytomegalovirus exposure and HLA in healthy donors. Turning to the study itself: The 120 or so validation repertoires were produced on the same platform as the 670 or so repertoires of the first cohort. This was reported in a later analysis. General study results and limits: The classifier reportedly diagnosed cytomegalovirus status with high specificity and sensitivity. The study listed some 160 cytomegalovirus-associated TCR beta chains. In vitro experiments confirmed that three CMV-associated chains were specific for CMV antigens.

Looked up from germline, CDR1 is LNHDA and CDR2 is SQIVND (reference sequence). The length of the CDR3 is 11 residues. Trimming stripped 5 bases from V and 12 bases from J, with 12 bases between. Sequencing was performed with immunoSEQ multiplex PCR; in TCRdb, only in-frame clones are kept and a portion is missing. The table has about 200,000 clones, approximately 82% seen once. Remarks on this clone: Its antigen is currently unknown.

This receptor was obtained from a woman aged 25-40 years in good health and CMV-seropositive. The rearrangement links TRBV19 to TRBJ2-3, with D possibly being TRBD2 (6 bases). Sample: PBMCs. CDR3 amino acids: CASSLGLGQYF. As DNA, the CDR3 is TGTGCCAGTAGTCTGGGACTCGGTCAGTATTTT.